The 9 T cell receptor beta chains presented below share a single source sample, sequenced in a study of shared clonotypes between healthy human individuals. Here immunoSEQ multiplex PCR was the method, and the copy in TCRdb shows in-frame clones only, minus some. In the table there are about 490,000 clones, 78% of which are singletons. The sample taken for sequencing was PBMCs. The receptors were sampled from a woman in her thirties or forties in good health. Some clones in this sample may be carry-over from other donors' samples.

About this clone itself: Other DNA variants within this sample encode the same CDR3. The V gene is TRBV5-1, the J gene TRBJ2-5; D may be TRBD2 (6 bases). The CDR3 is 13 amino acids. Germline CDR1 reads SGHRS; CDR2 reads YFSETQ. The ends were cut back, 0 bases at V and 5 bases at J, with 8 bases in the middle. CDR3 nucleotide sequence: TGCGCCAGCAGCTTGGCTGGGGGGGAGACCCAGTACTTC. Protein: CASSLAGGETQYF.

Concerning this clone itself: The sample contains more than one DNA sequence encoding this CDR3. This chain joins TRBV6-6 and TRBJ2-5; D is unclear. The germline V and J ends were trimmed by 2 bases and 4 bases, with 2 bases remaining between them. CDR1 MNHNY and CDR2 SVGAGI come from the germline V gene (reference sequence). This CDR3 spans 11 amino acids. The CDR3 is CASSYGETQYF. As DNA, the CDR3 is TGTGCCAGCAGTTACGGAGAGACCCAGTACTTC.

This sequence joins TRBV28 and TRBJ1-2, with D possibly TRBD1 on 6 matching bases. The CDR3 consists of 16 residues. V lost 2 bases and J 2 bases, leaving 15 bases between the germline ends. The germline V gene has CDR1 MDHEN and CDR2 SYDVKM. CDR3 residues: CASSLPIGQRNYGYTF. For the CDR3, the DNA is TGTGCCAGCAGTTTACCCATCGGACAGCGGAACTATGGCTACACCTTC.

Of note for this clone: This may come from a read error, since a much larger clone is one base off. The chain has TRBV6-4 and TRBJ2-1, with a weak D call TRBD2 (5 bases). This CDR3 has 16 residues. Germline-derived CDR1 and CDR2 are MRHNA and SNTAGT. The CDR3 reads CTSSDSEDGPANEQFF. CDR3 nucleotides: TGTACCAGCAGTGACTCGGAGGACGGCCCAGCCAATGAGCAGTTCTTC.

The rearrangement links TRBV6-5 to TRBJ1-1; TRBD1 matches at 7 bases. Germline CDR1 and CDR2: MNHEY and SVGAGI. CDR3 length equals 15 residues. The ends lost 10 bases at V and 1 base at J; junction bases unmatched: 12. CDR3 residues: CATSMEGARNTEAFF. DNA for the CDR3: TGTGCCACCTCCATGGAGGGGGCGCGGAACACTGAAGCTTTCTTT.

On this clone: A far larger clone is one base from this, pointing to a likely read error. Distinct nucleotide sequences in the sample also encode this CDR3. This chain connects TRBV30 to TRBJ2-2; 7 positions agree with TRBD2. Germline loops: CDR1 GTSNPN, CDR2 SVGIG (reference sequence). The V gene end was trimmed by 7 bases and the J gene end by 4 bases; junction bases not matched to a gene: 18. This CDR3 is built from 17 residues. CDR3 region: CASNPTSGMVRTGELFF. The CDR3 region has the DNA TGTGCCTCAAACCCGACCAGCGGGATGGTTCGCACCGGGGAGCTGTTTTTT.

This clone was seen a few times. The rearrangement links TRBV2 to TRBJ1-1; weak D call: TRBD1 (5 bases). The V gene's germline CDR1 is SNHLY and CDR2 FYNNEI. The V end lost 6 bases, the J end lost 4 bases, and 9 bases lay between the germline ends. The CDR3 has 12 residues. This CDR3 is CASRNGATEAFF. Written as DNA, the CDR3 is TGTGCCAGCAGGAACGGGGCCACTGAAGCTTTCTTT.

Comment on this clone: This is likely an artifact of a read error, given a far larger clone one base away. This rearrangement joins TRBV30 to TRBJ2-6, with D hard to call. Germline V CDR1 and CDR2: GTSNPN, SVGIG (reference sequence). Trimming took 0 bases from V and 0 from J, leaving 15 bases between them. This CDR3 region has 18 residues. CDR3 sequence reads: CAWSVDLGSYSGANVLTF. The CDR3 DNA reads TGTGCCTGGAGTGTAGACCTGGGTTCATACTCTGGGGCCAACGTCCTGACTTTC.

Only one count was recorded for this clone. V gene TRBV11-2 combines with J gene TRBJ2-3; unclear D gene. Germline V gives CDR1 SGHAT, CDR2 FQNNGV. The CDR3 contains 14 residues. V gave up 5 bases and J gave up 2 bases, with 11 bases separating them. The CDR3 reads CASSPRVYTDTQYF. The CDR3 region has the DNA TGTGCCAGCAGCCCCCGGGTTTACACAGATACGCAGTATTTT.